The 19 T cell receptor beta chains below were found in one sample sequenced in a study of blood T cell repertoires in COVID-19. Some clones are missing from TCRdb's copy, which holds only in-frame ones; the method was immunoSEQ multiplex PCR. Among about 160,000 clones, about 87% were seen once, and the ten largest hold roughly 4%. The sequenced sample consisted of peripheral blood. These receptor sequences come from an older woman who had recovered from COVID-19.

The V call is TRBV2, the J call TRBJ2-4; 8 bases agree with TRBD2. The V and J ends lost 3 bases and 1 base, in that order; junction bases with no gene match: 2. CDR1 is SNHLY and CDR2 is FYNNEI in the germline V gene. This CDR3 region has 15 residues. Written as DNA, the CDR3 is TGTGCCAGCAGTGATGGCGGGGGGGCCAAAAACATTCAGTACTTC. It yields the protein CASSDGGGAKNIQYF.

The chain carries TRBV14 and TRBJ2-7, with 9 positions matching TRBD1. Germline V lookup: CDR1 SGHDN, CDR2 FVKESK. The CDR3 extends over 16 amino acids. V lost 5 bases, J lost 5 bases, and 13 bases stayed unmatched. The CDR3 reads CASSDHLTGGFHEQYF. CDR3 nucleotides: TGTGCCAGCAGCGACCACCTGACAGGGGGATTTCACGAGCAGTACTTC.

This clone was seen once. DNA of the CDR3: TGTGCCAGCAGTTACTCGACTGGGGGGAATGAGCAGTTCTTC. Protein sequence: CASSYSTGGNEQFF. The rearrangement links TRBV6-5 to TRBJ2-1; maybe TRBD2 (6 bases). The CDR3 extends over 14 amino acids. Trimming shortened V by 0 bases and J by 7 bases, and 10 bases separated the two germline ends. Germline loops: CDR1 MNHEY, CDR2 SVGAGI.

The chain couples TRBV4-2 to TRBJ2-5, with TRBD2 matching over 10 bases. From germline, CDR1 is LGHNA and CDR2 YNFKEQ. Unmatched junction bases numbered 3, after V lost 0 bases and J lost 5 bases. The CDR3 totals 15 residues. As DNA, the CDR3 is TGTGCCAGCAGCCAAGACTTAGCGGGGGGCGAGACCCAGTACTTC. Translating it yields CASSQDLAGGETQYF.

This clone has only one observation. This sequence joins TRBV27 and TRBJ1-5, with 8 nucleotides matching TRBD1. The CDR3 extends over 13 amino acids. CDR1 and CDR2 (germline): MNHEY, SMNVEV (reference sequence). V lost 6 bases to trimming and J lost 4 bases; unmatched junction nucleotides: 2. DNA for the CDR3: TGTGCCAGCAGCCGGACAGGGAATCAGCCCCAGCATTTT. Its protein is CASSRTGNQPQHF.

The chain is built from TRBV9 and TRBJ2-5; no clear D gene. The CDR3 length is 14 residues. Germline loops: CDR1 SGDLS, CDR2 YYNGEE. V was trimmed by 4 bases and J by 2 bases, leaving 12 bases between them. CDR3 sequence reads: CASSIDTEQETQYF. CDR3 sequence (DNA): TGTGCCAGCAGCATCGACACCGAACAAGAGACCCAGTACTTC.

This clone was found once. This CDR3 reads CAWSTGEDYGYTF. DNA of the CDR3: TGTGCCTGGAGTACAGGGGAGGACTATGGCTACACCTTC. The chain is built from TRBV30 and TRBJ1-2, with 7 nucleotides matching TRBD1. The CDR3 extends over 13 amino acids. Unmatched junction bases numbered 3, after V lost 2 bases and J lost 3 bases. Germline V gene data show CDR1 as GTSNPN and CDR2 as SVGIG (reference sequence).

The chain has TRBV19 and TRBJ1-1, with D perhaps TRBD1 (5 bases). Trimming left V 1 base short and J 7 bases short, with 16 bases between. The germline gives CDR1 LNHDA, CDR2 SQIVND (reference sequence). The CDR3 is made up of 15 amino acids. The CDR3 DNA is TGTGCCAGTAGTATAGCCCAAAGGGGAACAGGTGAAGCTTTCTTT. The encoded protein is CASSIAQRGTGEAFF. The full variable domain, completed using reference TRBV19 and TRBJ1-1, is DGGITQSPKYLFRKEGQNVTLSCEQNLNHDAMYWYRQDPGQGLRLIYYSQIVNDFQKGDIAEGYSVSREKKESFPLTVTSAQKNPTAFYLCASSIAQRGTGEAFFGQGTRLTVV.

The V and J genes are TRBV12-5 and TRBJ2-1, with 14 positions matching TRBD2. The germline CDR1 and CDR2 sequences are LGHNT and FRNRAP. The CDR3 loop spans 17 amino acids. The V gene end was trimmed by 6 bases and the J gene end by 2 bases; junction bases not matched to a gene: 6. CDR3 DNA sequence: TGTGCTAGTGGGACGGGACTAGCGGGGGTTGCCTACAATGAGCAGTTCTTC. It is translated as CASGTGLAGVAYNEQFF. Supplemented by reference TRBV12-5 and TRBJ2-1, the full variable domain reads DARVTQTPRHKVTEMGQEVTMRCQPILGHNTVFWYRQTMMQGLELLAYFRNRAPLDDSGMPKDRFSAEMPDATLATLKIQPSEPRDSAVYFCASGTGLAGVAYNEQFFGPGTRLTVL.

The CDR3 nucleotides are TGTGCCAGCAGCTCCGGGAGCGGGGGGGGCACAGATACGCAGTATTTT. Translation: CASSSGSGGGTDTQYF. The chain combines TRBV5-4 with TRBJ2-3; 10 nucleotides agree with TRBD2. V lost 3 bases and J lost 1; bases outside the gene matches: 5. Looked up from germline, CDR1 is SGHNT and CDR2 is YYREEE (reference sequence). The CDR3 runs to 16 residues.

The chain has TRBV10-3 and TRBJ2-1; 12 nucleotides match TRBD2. Germline CDR1 reads ENHRY; CDR2 reads SYGVKD. J lost 9 bases, V lost 6 bases, and 3 bases had no gene match. The CDR3 covers 13 residues. Written as DNA, the CDR3 is TGTGCCATCAGGACTAGCGGGGGCGGTGAGCAGTTCTTC. It yields the protein CAIRTSGGGEQFF.

As regards this clone: Germline and junction disagree at one end, which may indicate a read error. The chain couples TRBV27 to TRBJ2-7, with D perhaps TRBD1 (6 bases). The CDR3 is 14 amino acids. Germline CDR1 and CDR2: MNHEY and SMNVEV (reference sequence). The DNA of the CDR3 is TGTGCCAGCAGTTTAGGACAGTTTTCCTTCGAGCAGTACTTC. Residues: CASSLGQFSFEQYF.

The rearrangement uses TRBV7-9 and TRBJ1-4, with 7 bases lining up with TRBD1. This CDR3 spans 17 amino acids. Trimming at V came to 5 bases and at J to 7 bases, leaving 16 bases not matched to a gene. Germline assignment: CDR1 SEHNR and CDR2 FQNEAQ (reference sequence). The CDR3: CASSAPGLGRGSEKLFF. The DNA of the CDR3 is TGTGCCAGCAGCGCGCCGGGTCTGGGCAGGGGGAGTGAAAAACTGTTTTTT.

The chain carries TRBV5-1 and TRBJ2-5, with 11 bases matching TRBD2. The junction had 4 bases not matched to a gene; V was cut back by 7 bases and J by 2 bases. This CDR3 comprises 14 residues. Germline V CDR1 and CDR2: SGHRS, YFSETQ. The CDR3 reads CASFSGGAQETQYF. The CDR3 bases are TGCGCCAGCTTTAGCGGGGGGGCACAAGAGACCCAGTACTTC.

Comments on this clone: Other DNA sequences within the sample encode an identical CDR3. The chain has TRBV5-1 and TRBJ1-2; 7 bases map to TRBD1. The junction had 1 base not matched to a gene; V was cut back by 0 bases and J by 2 bases. CDR3 size: 14 residues. Germline V gene sequence: CDR1 SGHRS, CDR2 YFSETQ. The CDR3, as DNA: TGCGCCAGCAGCTTGGGGGACAGCAACTATGGCTACACCTTC. It is translated as CASSLGDSNYGYTF.

The V call is TRBV5-1, the J call TRBJ1-4; D gene uncertain. Trimming pared 0 bases from V and 3 bases from J, leaving 9 bases between. Germline-derived CDR1 and CDR2 are SGHRS and YFSETQ. The CDR3 runs to 15 residues. CDR3 loop: CASSLARDSNEKLFF. Written as DNA, the CDR3 is TGCGCCAGCAGCTTGGCCCGAGACTCTAATGAAAAACTGTTTTTT.

CDR3 nucleotide sequence: TGCGCCAGCAGCATGACAGGGGCTGATGAAAAACTGTTTTTT. This gives the protein CASSMTGADEKLFF. This chain links TRBV5-1 with TRBJ1-4; 8 bases match TRBD1. The ends lost 4 bases at V and 6 bases at J; junction bases unmatched: 5. The CDR3 is 14 amino acids. Germline V gives CDR1 SGHRS, CDR2 YFSETQ.

The V and J genes are TRBV4-3 and TRBJ1-2, with 12 bases that match TRBD1. The CDR3 loop spans 16 amino acids. V shed 1 base, J shed 5 bases, and the junction held 5 bases outside the gene matches. Germline V CDR1 and CDR2: LGHNA, YSLEER. CDR3 loop: CASSQVGTGGGYGYTF. In DNA, the CDR3 is TGCGCCAGCAGCCAAGTAGGGACAGGGGGCGGGTATGGCTACACCTTC.

This clone has just a few counts. The chain employs TRBV7-9 and TRBJ1-1; 9 bases match TRBD1. This CDR3 has 14 residues. Germline loops: CDR1 SEHNR, CDR2 FQNEAQ (reference sequence). V gave up 4 bases and J gave up 10 bases; unmatched junction bases: 10. The CDR3 bases are TGTGCCAGCAGCTCCCCCTTGAGGACAGGGGTAGCTTTCTTT. It specifies CASSSPLRTGVAFF.